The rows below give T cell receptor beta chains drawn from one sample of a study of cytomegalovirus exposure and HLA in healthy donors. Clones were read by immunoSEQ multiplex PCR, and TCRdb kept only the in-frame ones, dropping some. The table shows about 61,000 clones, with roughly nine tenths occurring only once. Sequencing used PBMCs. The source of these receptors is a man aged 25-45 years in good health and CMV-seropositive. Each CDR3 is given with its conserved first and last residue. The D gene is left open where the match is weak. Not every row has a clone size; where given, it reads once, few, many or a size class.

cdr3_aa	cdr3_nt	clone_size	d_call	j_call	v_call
CAIKTGGTEAFF	TGTGCCATCAAGACAGGGGGAACTGAAGCTTTCTTT	-	TRBD1	TRBJ1-1	TRBV28
CASSLEQVHGYTF	TGTGCCAGCAGTTTAGAACAGGTCCATGGCTACACCTTC	-	-	TRBJ1-2	TRBV28
CASLIPPAEQFF	TGTGCCAGTCTCATCCCGCCCGCGGAGCAGTTCTTC	-	-	TRBJ2-1	TRBV7-9
CASSVGQGTNF	-	-	-	TRBJ1-2	TRBV11-2
CASSQELAGGYEQYF	TGTGCCAGCAGCCAAGAACTAGCGGGAGGCTACGAGCAGTACTTC	-	TRBD2	TRBJ2-7	TRBV4-2
CASSLGDLRNTEAFF	TGCGCCAGCAGCTTAGGGGATCTAAGGAACACTGAAGCTTTCTTT	-	-	TRBJ1-1	TRBV5-1
CASRRAGVPIEQFF	TGTGCCAGTAGACGAGCGGGAGTGCCGATTGAGCAGTTCTTC	-	TRBD2	TRBJ2-1	TRBV19
CASSQVARSVDEQFF	TGCGCCAGCAGCCAAGTAGCGCGGAGCGTGGATGAGCAGTTCTTC	-	-	TRBJ2-1	TRBV4-1
CASSSRTASSYEQYF	TGTGCCAGCAGTTCTAGGACAGCTAGCTCCTACGAGCAGTACTTC	-	-	TRBJ2-7	TRBV7-2
CASSEGTSVTDTQYF	TGTGCCAGCAGTGAAGGGACTAGCGTCACAGATACGCAGTATTTT	few	TRBD2	TRBJ2-3	TRBV2
CASSAGTGGETQYF	TGTGCCAGCAGTGCTGGGACAGGGGGAGAGACCCAGTACTTC	-	TRBD1	TRBJ2-5	TRBV27